Given below is one T cell receptor (beta chain) in context. The data were taken from a study of shared clonotypes between healthy human individuals. Trimming took 6 bases from V and 8 from J; bases not matched to a gene: 15. The CDR3 is 16 amino acids. CDR1 and CDR2 from the germline V gene are MNHNY and SVGAGI (reference sequence). Naive CD45RA+ and memory CD45RA-negative subsets were split from CD4+ cells. Genomic DNA belonging to each subset was distributed in equal measure over several immunoSEQ plates. As handled by the study authors: There were no quality scores in the junction-only immunoSEQ sequences, so filtering differed. Sequencing was performed with immunoSEQ multiplex PCR; in TCRdb, only in-frame clones are kept and a portion is missing. V and J calls and clone size come straight from that table; D and trimming were deduced from the DNA. The data show fewer than 3 million clones, 85% to 95% seen once.

V and J are TRBV6-6 and TRBJ2-2, with 7 bases fitting TRBD1. The sequenced sample consisted of naive CD4+ T cells from PBMCs. The subset denotes: CD45RA+ positively selected. This sequence was found in a man younger than 35 in good health. Some clones in this sample may be carry-over from other donors' samples. DNA of the CDR3: TGTGCCAGCAGCCCCGAACGACCCAGGGGGATAGGGGAGCTGTTTTTT. This codes for CASSPERPRGIGELFF.